This TCR beta chain comes out of a study of Graves' ophthalmopathy and Graves' hyperthyroidism. Study-level results: Most expanded clonotypes from thyroid (those above 0.001 frequency) were also found in blood.

It was on clinical symptoms, serum thyroxine, TRAb, thyroid ultrasound and orbital computed tomography that diagnosis relied. Amplified TCR beta CDR3 regions were obtained using RNA transcripts as template. Second-round multiplex PCR came after first-round RT-PCR with HTBI primers. TCRdb re-derived calls from the multiplex PCR reads in MiXCR, one entry per CDR3 protein. The sample lists about 550,000 distinct CDR3 sequences, approximately 37% seen once, with about 4% in the top ten. CDR1 and CDR2 (germline): SQVTM, ANQGSEA. This CDR3 spans 13 amino acids. V dropped 1 base and J dropped 5 bases, with 11 bases sitting between them. This clonotype showed up many times. Its antigen remains unknown.

The chain employs TRBV29-1 and TRBJ1-1, with D hard to call. Sequencing input: peripheral blood or thyroid tissue (not recorded which). This receptor was taken from an adult man with Graves' hyperthyroidism. The CDR3 region has the DNA TGCAGCGTTGAAGGTCGGGTTCCTACTGAAGCTTTCTTT. It specifies CSVEGRVPTEAFF.